The 26 T cell receptor beta chains given below trace back to one sample, sequenced in a study of vaccination effects on CD4 cells after COVID-19. The authors isolated CD4+ T cells after more than eight days of culture. The table came from immunoSEQ multiplex PCR; TCRdb's copy has only in-frame clones and leaves some out. The table has 45,000 to 50,000 clones, 50% to 70% seen once. Their recognized antigens are unknown. The source was CD4+ T cells from PBMCs cultured without peptide, collected before COVID-19 vaccination. These receptors all come from a human donor who received a COVID-19 vaccine.

This clone is labeled as medium-sized (0.01 to 0.1%). The junction departs from germline at one end; a sequencing error may be responsible. V gene TRBV7-2 combines with J gene TRBJ1-2; D may be TRBD1 (5 bases). Germline V lookup: CDR1 SGHTA, CDR2 FQGNSA. This CDR3 is built from 12 residues. In DNA form, the CDR3 reads TGTGCCAGCAGCTTAGAGAAGCCCAAGGACACGTTC. This translates into CASSLEKPKDTF.

The table lists this clone with a few counts. The chain employs TRBV3-1 (or the pseudogene TRBV3-2) and TRBJ2-7; 7 bases fit TRBD1. This CDR3 has 15 residues. The V and J ends lost 1 base and 5 bases, in that order; junction bases with no gene match: 8. Looked up from germline, CDR1 is LGHDT and CDR2 is YNNKEL (reference sequence). This CDR3 reads CASSQGETGINEQYF. The CDR3 nucleotides are TGTGCCAGCAGCCAAGGAGAGACAGGGATCAACGAGCAGTACTTC.

This chain joins TRBV7-2 and TRBJ1-1; perhaps TRBD1 as D (5 bases). From germline, CDR1 is SGHTA and CDR2 FQGNSA. Trimming removed 1 base at V and 10 bases at J, with 16 bases between. The CDR3 runs 14 residues. CDR3 coding DNA: TGTGCCAGCAGCTTAGACCCGGGAAGGGGCGCAGCTTTCTTT. Translating gives CASSLDPGRGAAFF.

The CDR3 protein is CASSEDNEQFF. In nucleotides, the CDR3 is TGTGCCAGCAGTGAAGACAATGAGCAGTTCTTC. The chain has TRBV25-1 and TRBJ2-1, with D unresolved. V was trimmed by 2 bases and J by 5 bases, leaving 1 base between them. The CDR3 covers 11 residues. In germline, CDR1 is MGHDK, CDR2 SYGVNS.

This clone has a single count. CDR3 sequence: CASSPKPLAGGTDTQYF. CDR3 nucleotide sequence: TGTGCCAGCAGCCCAAAGCCGCTAGCGGGGGGCACAGATACGCAGTATTTT. This rearrangement joins TRBV9 to TRBJ2-3; TRBD2 agrees at 10 bases. Trimming removed 4 bases from V and 1 base from J; junction bases left unmatched: 9. CDR1 SGDLS and CDR2 YYNGEE come from the germline V gene. CDR3 length: 17 residues.

The chain has TRBV7-3 and TRBJ2-6; no reliable D call. Germline V CDR1 and CDR2: SGHTA, FQGTGA. This CDR3 is 14 amino acids long. V lost 4 bases, J lost 0 bases, and 4 bases lay in between. The CDR3 DNA is TGTGCCAGCAGCTCGAGCTCTGGGGCCAACGTCCTGACTTTC. Amino acid sequence: CASSSSSGANVLTF.

The chain uses TRBV25-1 and TRBJ1-1; D is uncertain. Germline V gives CDR1 MGHDK, CDR2 SYGVNS. Trimming removed 1 base at V and 3 bases at J, with 12 bases between. There are 15 residues in the CDR3. CDR3 amino acids: CASSESFESYTEAFF. The CDR3 DNA follows: TGTGCCAGCAGTGAATCTTTTGAGTCCTACACTGAAGCTTTCTTT.

This clone was seen repeatedly, ten times or more. This rearrangement joins TRBV20-1 to TRBJ2-1, with D unclear. Germline V gene data show CDR1 as DFQATT and CDR2 as SNEGSKA (reference sequence). CDR3 length: 10 residues. CDR3 in DNA: TGCAGCCAAGGAGTAGATGAGCAGTTCTTC. This encodes CSQGVDEQFF.

V usage is TRBV19 and J usage is TRBJ1-1; 8 positions match TRBD1. The CDR3 is 14 amino acids. After removal of 7 bases from V and 4 bases from J, the junction contained 8 bases not matched to a gene. Germline values: CDR1 LNHDA, CDR2 SQIVND (reference sequence). The CDR3 DNA is TGTGCCAGTACCCCGACAGGGGAAGGCACTGAAGCTTTCTTT. As protein: CASTPTGEGTEAFF.

The rearrangement uses TRBV6-5 and TRBJ1-1; D not certain. From germline, CDR1 is MNHEY and CDR2 SVGAGI. V lost 8 bases, J lost 5 bases, and 21 bases lay in between. There are 15 residues in the CDR3. Here the CDR3 reads CASGPVGSIGTEAFF. The CDR3 DNA reads TGTGCCAGCGGGCCCGTAGGGTCTATCGGGACTGAAGCTTTCTTT.

The CDR3 DNA reads as TGCGCCAGCAGTCTCCCGACTTCGACGAAGGCAAATGAGCAGTTCTTC. Its translation: CASSLPTSTKANEQFF. J is TRBJ2-1 and V is TRBV23-1; D call uncertain. TRBV23-1 is flagged as an ORF with uncertain function. The CDR3 length is 16 residues. V lost 4 bases to trimming and J lost 7 bases, with 20 bases between them.

This clone was found a few times. This rearrangement joins TRBV19 to TRBJ1-5; D is unresolved. The germline V gene has CDR1 LNHDA and CDR2 SQIVND (reference sequence). The ends were cut back, 8 bases at V and 0 bases at J, with 20 bases in the middle. The CDR3 is 17 residues long. The chain's CDR3 is CASHRRAAIYSNQPQHF. The CDR3 nucleotides read TGTGCCAGTCATAGGAGGGCAGCCATCTATAGCAATCAGCCCCAGCATTTT.

The chain recombines TRBV19 with TRBJ1-6; tentatively, D is TRBD1 (6 bases). Germline V gene lookup returns CDR1 LNHDA and CDR2 SQIVND (reference sequence). Trimming took off 5 bases at V and 9 bases at J, with 17 bases between the two ends. The length of the CDR3 is 15 residues. This chain's CDR3 is CASSLQGGSGSPLHF. The CDR3 nucleotides read TGTGCCAGTAGTTTACAGGGCGGCAGTGGTTCACCCCTCCACTTT. Combining the CDR3 with reference TRBV19 and TRBJ1-6 gives the whole variable domain DGGITQSPKYLFRKEGQNVTLSCEQNLNHDAMYWYRQDPGQGLRLIYYSQIVNDFQKGDIAEGYSVSREKKESFPLTVTSAQKNPTAFYLCASSLQGGSGSPLHFGNGTRLTVT.

The V call is TRBV6-5, the J call TRBJ1-2, with D tentatively TRBD1 (5 bases). Trimming took off 5 bases at V and 5 bases at J, with 15 bases between the two ends. The CDR3 is 14 residues long. The germline V gene encodes CDR1 MNHEY and CDR2 SVGAGI. The CDR3 sequence is CASSLGDGGYGYTF. DNA of the CDR3: TGTGCCAGCAGTCTGGGGGACGGGGGGTATGGCTACACCTTC.

This clone was detected a few times. This sequence joins TRBV7-2 and TRBJ2-5; D not resolved. The V gene's germline CDR1 is SGHTA and CDR2 FQGNSA. The CDR3 is made up of 12 amino acids. The V end was cut by 4 bases, the J end by 1 base, with 4 bases between. As DNA, the CDR3 is TGTGCCAGCAGCTCCTCCCAAGAGACCCAGTACTTC. It yields the protein CASSSSQETQYF.

This clone appeared a few times. The CDR3 spells CASSLVQGSYEQYF. The CDR3 DNA follows: TGTGCCAGCAGCTTAGTACAGGGATCCTACGAGCAGTACTTC. V usage is TRBV7-2 and J usage is TRBJ2-7; possibly TRBD1 for D (6 bases). V was cut by 1 base and J by 1 base, with 8 bases left in between. Germline-derived CDR1 and CDR2 are SGHTA and FQGNSA. The CDR3 has 14 residues.

In this sample, this clone turned up once. The chain has TRBV19 and TRBJ1-1; no firm D call. This CDR3 has 15 amino acids. Trimming stripped 5 bases from V and 1 base from J, with 14 bases between. The germline CDR1 and CDR2 sequences are LNHDA and SQIVND (reference sequence). Here the CDR3 reads CASSPRTLGNTEAFF. CDR3 in DNA: TGTGCCAGTAGTCCTAGGACTTTAGGGAACACTGAAGCTTTCTTT.

In its sample, this clone was seen a few times. V is TRBV2 and J is TRBJ2-3; TRBD2 matches 7 bases. V trimming: 0 bases; J trimming: 2 bases; junction bases outside the gene matches: 8. This CDR3 region has 17 residues. Germline V gives CDR1 SNHLY, CDR2 FYNNEI. This chain's CDR3 is CASSEALRGDYTDTQYF. CDR3 coding DNA: TGTGCCAGCAGTGAAGCGCTTCGCGGGGACTACACAGATACGCAGTATTTT.

CDR3 region: CASSVGAGNQETQYF. The CDR3 nucleotides are TGTGCCAGCAGCGTAGGGGCTGGAAACCAAGAGACCCAGTACTTC. J is TRBJ2-5 and V is TRBV9; D unresolved. The length of the CDR3 is 15 residues. CDR1 SGDLS and CDR2 YYNGEE come from the germline V gene. The germline V and J ends were trimmed by 0 bases and 0 bases, with 9 bases remaining between them.

This clone appeared a few times. V and J are TRBV29-1 and TRBJ2-5, with TRBD2 matching over 7 bases. The CDR3 runs to 13 residues. CDR1 is SQVTM, CDR2 ANQGSEA, per germline. V gave up 4 bases and J gave up 4 bases; unmatched junction bases: 6. DNA for the CDR3: TGCAGCGTTGCCCCCACGGGAGGAGAGACCCAGTACTTC. It yields the protein CSVAPTGGETQYF.

This chain links TRBV7-9 with TRBJ2-7; D remains unclear. Germline CDR1 is SEHNR and CDR2 is FQNEAQ (reference sequence). The V gene lost 6 bases and the J gene lost 5 bases, with 14 bases spanning the gap. CDR3 length: 13 residues. The CDR3 sequence: CASRTNSQHEQYF. DNA of the CDR3: TGTGCCAGCAGAACAAACAGTCAGCACGAGCAGTACTTC. Complete variable domain (other parts from reference TRBV7-9 and TRBJ2-7): DTGVSQNPRHKITKRGQNVTFRCDPISEHNRLYWYRQTLGQGPEFLTYFQNEAQLEKSRLLSDRFSAERPKGSFSTLEIQRTEQGDSAMYLCASRTNSQHEQYFGPGTRLTVT.

V is TRBV21-1 and J is TRBJ2-3; TRBD2 is the table's D call, not checked against the DNA. TRBV21-1 is a recognized pseudogene. This CDR3 contains 15 residues. For the CDR3, the DNA is TGTGCCAGCAGGCCTGGGCGGGAGCGCACAGATACGCAGTATTTT. It encodes CASRPGRERTDTQYF.

This chain connects TRBV7-9 to TRBJ1-1, with D uncertain. Trimming removed 1 base from V and 2 bases from J, with 8 bases in between. The CDR3 spans 14 residues. Germline lookup yields CDR1 SEHNR and CDR2 FQNEAQ (reference sequence). The DNA for the CDR3 is TGTGCCAGCAGCTTAGATACAGTTAACACTGAAGCTTTCTTT. The encoded protein is CASSLDTVNTEAFF.

V gene TRBV5-1 combines with J gene TRBJ2-1, with TRBD2 identical over 8 bases. Germline CDR1 SGHRS, CDR2 YFSETQ. Germline trimming cut 1 base from V and 7 bases from J; bases unmatched to any gene: 13. This CDR3 is 17 amino acids long. CDR3 nucleotides: TGCGCCAGCAGCTTGATGTATAGCGGGGCCCGGGGGAATGAGCAGTTCTTC. Translation: CASSLMYSGARGNEQFF. The full variable domain, with the rest looked up from reference TRBV5-1 and TRBJ2-1, is KAGVTQTPRYLIKTRGQQVTLSCSPISGHRSVSWYQQTPGQGLQFLFEYFSETQRNKGNFPGRFSGRQFSNSRSEMNVSTLELGDSALYLCASSLMYSGARGNEQFFGPGTRLTVL.

The rearrangement uses TRBV4-3 and TRBJ1-2; 11 bases agree with TRBD1. Germline V gene data show CDR1 as LGHNA and CDR2 as YSLEER. There are 15 residues in the CDR3. V trimming: 2 bases; J trimming: 6 bases; junction bases outside the gene matches: 5. DNA of the CDR3: TGCGCCAGCAGCCAAAAACCGGGACAGGGGGATGGCTACACCTTC. Its translation is CASSQKPGQGDGYTF.

In its sample, this clone was seen once. J is TRBJ2-2 and V is TRBV7-9; 9 positions match TRBD2. The junction had 5 bases not matched to a gene; V was cut back by 5 bases and J by 1 base. Germline V CDR1 and CDR2: SEHNR, FQNEAQ (reference sequence). The CDR3 is 16 residues long. The CDR3 loop is CASSLGSGRNTGELFF. Here the CDR3 DNA reads TGTGCCAGCAGCCTAGGTAGCGGGAGGAACACCGGGGAGCTGTTTTTT.